Listed below are T cell receptor beta chains from one sample, sequenced in a study of monozygotic twins with inflammatory bowel disease. TCRdb reprocessed the 5' RACE reads, with one entry per CDR3 protein and no DNA. The listing contains 150,000 to 200,000 distinct CDR3 sequences. The sequenced sample was blood. These receptors originate from a human donor with ulcerative colitis or Crohn's disease, or a healthy co-twin of an affected twin (not recorded which). CDR3s include the opening cysteine and the closing phenylalanine or tryptophan. Fields, in order: J gene, V gene, CDR3 protein.

>TRBJ2-7|TRBV29-1
CSVEDHSSSYEQYF
>TRBJ2-3|TRBV6-5
CASSSGRDPDTQYF
>TRBJ1-1|TRBV4-1
CASSQGGGKRAEAFF
>TRBJ2-1|TRBV7-9
CASREPPGTGYNEQFF
>TRBJ2-3|TRBV20-1
CSARDGLRDTDTQYF
>TRBJ2-5|TRBV7-9
CASSLVPAPQETQYF
>TRBJ2-3|TRBV5-1
CASSSGLLTDTQYF
>TRBJ2-5|TRBV28
CASSPLGLAGAETQYF
>TRBJ2-1|TRBV11-2
CASMAGASNEQFF
>TRBJ2-2|TRBV29-1
CSVPGTSGRWSGELFF
>TRBJ2-5|TRBV5-4
CASSLGGGPETQYF
>TRBJ1-4|TRBV5-1
CASSLASGATNEKLFF
>TRBJ1-2|TRBV27
CASSPRKGFYGYTF
>TRBJ2-7|TRBV28
CASLGTGSSYEQYF
>TRBJ1-1|TRBV19
CASRDEGTEAFF
>TRBJ1-1|TRBV4-3
CASSQDLMGVAFF
>TRBJ2-1|TRBV5-5
CASSWGPVGEQFF
>TRBJ1-1|TRBV7-9
CASSLRGTNTEAFF
>TRBJ2-7|TRBV7-2
CASSDRPLSSYEQYF
>TRBJ1-5|TRBV7-9
CASSLEGATNQPQHF
>TRBJ2-7|TRBV5-5
CASSLEVGAYEQYF
>TRBJ2-5|TRBV4-2
CASSPHLTSGVGETQYF
>TRBJ2-3|TRBV20-1
CSATGGAKSDTQYF
>TRBJ2-1|TRBV30
CAWSLRDRVANEQFF
>TRBJ2-1|TRBV7-9
CASSSMGVAAIEQFF
>TRBJ2-5|TRBV7-2
CASSFSTGGGQETQYF
>TRBJ1-1|TRBV7-8
CASSWGRGSLNTEAFF
>TRBJ2-1|TRBV20-1
CSARVRGAAMKQFF
>TRBJ2-7|TRBV4-3
CASSQDWSGPEQYF
>TRBJ2-2|TRBV29-1
CSVERTNTGELFF
>TRBJ2-5|TRBV5-1
CASSEQGAIETQYF
>TRBJ1-2|TRBV20-1
CSATRTGQYGYTF
>TRBJ1-5|TRBV12-3/TRBV12-4
CASSSMPGVNQPQHF
>TRBJ1-3|TRBV20-1
CSARGRRTGAGNTIYF
>TRBJ1-5|TRBV24-1
CATSVSDNQPQHF
>TRBJ2-4|TRBV3-1
CASPAGRSPLGAKNIQYF
>TRBJ1-1|TRBV29-1
CSVVKDGNTEAFF
>TRBJ2-5|TRBV4-1
CASSLSAQETQYF
>TRBJ2-3|TRBV28
CATYEIAGDTQYF
>TRBJ2-7|TRBV5-1
CASSVEKGVEQYF
>TRBJ2-5|TRBV28
CASSLVTGMEETQYF
>TRBJ1-1|TRBV7-3
CASSLNPTSGTEAFF
>TRBJ1-2|TRBV12-3/TRBV12-4
CASLKGTGTYGYTF
>TRBJ2-5|TRBV5-5
CASSLVIPQTQYF
>TRBJ1-4|TRBV5-1
CASSAPGTPYALFF
>TRBJ1-1|TRBV7-2
CASSLETVMNTEAFF
>TRBJ2-3|TRBV24-1
CATSDPSGSPHTQYF
>TRBJ1-1|TRBV4-1
CASSQANLGASGEAFF
>TRBJ1-5|TRBV20-1
CSANPEGRARSNQPQHF
>TRBJ1-1|TRBV4-1
CASSQGLDTEAFF
>TRBJ1-1|TRBV5-6
CASSLIQMNTEAFF